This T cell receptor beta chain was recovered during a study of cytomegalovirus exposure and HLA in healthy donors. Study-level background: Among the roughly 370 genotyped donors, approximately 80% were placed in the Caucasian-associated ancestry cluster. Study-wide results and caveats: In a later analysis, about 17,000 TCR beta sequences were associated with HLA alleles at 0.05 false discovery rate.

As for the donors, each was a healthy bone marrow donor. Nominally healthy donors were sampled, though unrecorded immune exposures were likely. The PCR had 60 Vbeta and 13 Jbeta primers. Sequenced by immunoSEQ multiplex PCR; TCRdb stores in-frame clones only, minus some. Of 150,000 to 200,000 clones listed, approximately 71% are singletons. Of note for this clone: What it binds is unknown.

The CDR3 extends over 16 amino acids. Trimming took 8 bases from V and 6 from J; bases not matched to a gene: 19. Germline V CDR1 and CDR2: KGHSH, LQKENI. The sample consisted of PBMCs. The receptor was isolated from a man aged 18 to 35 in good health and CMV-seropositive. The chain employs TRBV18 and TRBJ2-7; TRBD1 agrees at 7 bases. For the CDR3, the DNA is TGTGCCAGCCAACGGACAGGCCGCTCCTACGTCGGCGAGCAGTACTTC. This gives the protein CASQRTGRSYVGEQYF.